The TCR beta chain under discussion was sequenced for a study of blood T cell repertoires in COVID-19. Sequencing used immunoSEQ multiplex PCR; TCRdb keeps in-frame clones, though not all of them. The sample holds 230,000 or so clones, around 84% seen once. The TCR was taken from a woman between 50 and 59 years old who had been exposed to COVID-19. The specimen sequenced was PBMCs or T cells enriched from blood (not recorded which).

The CDR3 reads CASMAGRNTGELFF. As DNA, the CDR3 is TGTGCCAGCATGGCGGGGAGGAACACCGGGGAGCTGTTTTTT. The J gene is TRBJ2-2, the V gene TRBV3-1 (or the pseudogene TRBV3-2); D perhaps matches TRBD2 (6 bases). From germline, CDR1 is LGHDT and CDR2 YNNKEL (reference sequence). The CDR3 contains 14 residues. Trimming left V 7 bases short and J 1 base short, with 10 bases between.